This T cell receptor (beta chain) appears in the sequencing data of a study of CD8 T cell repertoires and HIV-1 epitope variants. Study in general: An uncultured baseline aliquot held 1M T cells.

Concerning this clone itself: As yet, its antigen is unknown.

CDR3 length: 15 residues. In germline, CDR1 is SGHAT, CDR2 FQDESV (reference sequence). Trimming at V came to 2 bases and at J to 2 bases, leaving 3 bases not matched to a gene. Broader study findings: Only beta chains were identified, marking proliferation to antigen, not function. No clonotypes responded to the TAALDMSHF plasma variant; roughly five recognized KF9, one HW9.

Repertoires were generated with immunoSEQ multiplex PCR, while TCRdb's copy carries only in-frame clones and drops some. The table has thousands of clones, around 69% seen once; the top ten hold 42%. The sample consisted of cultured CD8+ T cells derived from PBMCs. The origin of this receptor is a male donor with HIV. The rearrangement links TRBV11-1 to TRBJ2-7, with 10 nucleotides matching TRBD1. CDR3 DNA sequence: TGTGCCAGCAGCTTATCCGGGACAGGGGCCTACGAGCAGTACTTC. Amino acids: CASSLSGTGAYEQYF.